Each of the 22 T cell receptor beta chains below was sequenced from the same sample in a study of blood T cells in healthy people across ages. Next came a second PCR, run for about 6 to 12 cycles, which used a sample-barcoded 5' primer along with a J-beta primer mix. TCRdb passed the 5' RACE reads through MiXCR, listing each CDR3 protein once. The sample includes 780,000 or so distinct CDR3 sequences, about 55% seen only once; the top ten take roughly two fifths. The specimen sequenced was blood. These receptor sequences come from a man aged 80 or over in good health.

Turning to this clonotype: Germline is not matched at one junction end, which may reflect a read error. V usage is TRBV5-4 and J usage is TRBJ2-3; perhaps TRBD2 as D (5 bases). Germline V gene data show CDR1 as SGHNT and CDR2 as YYREEE (reference sequence). CDR3 size: 15 residues. The CDR3 coding sequence is TGTGCCAGCAGCCCCGCCAGCGGTAGCACAGCTACGCAGTATTTT. Protein product: CASSPASGSTATQYF. The entire variable domain, with the rest obtained from reference TRBV5-4 and TRBJ2-3, is as follows: ETGVTQSPTHLIKTRGQQVTLRCSSQSGHNTVSWYQQALGQGPQFIFQYYREEENGRGNFPPRFSGLQFPNYSSELNVNALELDDSALYLCASSPASGSTATQYFGPGTRLTVL.

The V and J genes are TRBV29-1 and TRBJ1-2; D gene uncertain. Germline loops: CDR1 SQVTM, CDR2 ANQGSEA. The CDR3 sequence is 9 residues long. V lost 2 bases to trimming and J lost 7 bases, with 2 bases between them. CDR3 region: CSVEPGYTF. The CDR3 bases are TGCAGCGTTGAACCTGGCTACACCTTC. Variable domain in full (rest from reference TRBV29-1 and TRBJ1-2): SAVISQKPSRDICQRGTSLTIQCQVDSQVTMMFWYRQQPGQSLTLIATANQGSEATYESGFVIDKFPISRPNLTFSTLTVSNMSPEDSSIYLCSVEPGYTFGSGTRLTVV.

In this sample, this clonotype turned up a few times. This chain connects TRBV29-1 to TRBJ2-7; 7 bases fit TRBD2. The CDR3 spans 14 residues. V was clipped by 4 bases and J by 5 bases; unmatched bases: 11. The germline V gene encodes CDR1 SQVTM and CDR2 ANQGSEA. Here the CDR3 reads CSVVSIGRVNEQYF. The CDR3 DNA sequence: TGCAGCGTTGTTTCTATTGGGAGGGTAAACGAGCAGTACTTC.

About this clonotype: One junction end does not reproduce the germline sequence, and a read error may be involved. This sequence joins TRBV6-2 or TRBV6-3 and TRBJ2-7; D not resolved. CDR1 is MNHEY, CDR2 SVGEGT, per germline. The CDR3 has 12 amino acids. The CDR3: CASGLVRAEQNF. The CDR3 nucleotides read TGTGCCAGCGGTCTAGTACGGGCCGAGCAGAACTTC.

This chain links TRBV6-6 with TRBJ2-3; 7 nucleotides align to TRBD2. This CDR3 has 17 amino acids. CDR1 and CDR2 (germline): MNHNY, SVGAGI (reference sequence). The ends lost 0 bases at V and 14 bases at J; junction bases unmatched: 20. CDR3 residues: CASSYSGEGGRHRYAYF. CDR3 DNA: TGTGCCAGCAGTTACTCGGGGGAGGGAGGACGTCACAGATACGCGTATTTT.

The chain couples TRBV12-3 or TRBV12-4 to TRBJ1-1, with TRBD1 matching over 8 bases. CDR3 size: 15 residues. J was trimmed by 1 base and V by 2 bases; bases with no gene match: 3. The CDR3 bases are TGTGCCAGCAGTTTACCCGGGACAGGGAACACTGAAGCTTTCTTT. Its translation is CASSLPGTGNTEAFF.

In its sample, this clonotype was seen a few times. The genes are TRBV6-6 and TRBJ2-1; D is uncertain. Trimming shortened V by 5 bases and J by 0 bases, and 14 bases separated the two germline ends. This CDR3 has 16 amino acids. The V gene's germline CDR1 is MNHNY and CDR2 SVGAGI (reference sequence). The CDR3 is CASSIRTGSSYNEQFF. In DNA form, the CDR3 reads TGTGCCAGCAGTATCCGGACGGGCAGCTCCTACAATGAGCAGTTCTTC.

The chain uses TRBV5-1 and TRBJ2-3; 9 nucleotides align to TRBD1. The J segment lost 3 bases and the V segment lost 3 bases, leaving 8 bases of the junction unmatched. The CDR3 covers 16 residues. CDR1 is SGHRS and CDR2 is YFSETQ in the germline V gene. The CDR3 loop reads CASSYSMGQGTDTQYF. DNA for the CDR3: TGCGCCAGCAGCTATTCGATGGGACAGGGTACAGATACGCAGTATTTT.

This clonotype was seen only a few times. The chain has TRBV9 and TRBJ2-3; possible D gene TRBD1, 5 bases. Germline lookup yields CDR1 SGDLS and CDR2 YYNGEE. The V and J ends lost 6 bases and 4 bases respectively, with 21 bases between them. CDR3 length equals 16 residues. CDR3 in amino acids: CASTPLGRAVADTQYF. CDR3 DNA: TGTGCCAGCACCCCCTTGGGCAGGGCGGTCGCAGATACGCAGTATTTT.

This chain joins TRBV28 and TRBJ2-7; 7 bases map to TRBD2. From germline, CDR1 is MDHEN and CDR2 SYDVKM. The CDR3 covers 17 residues. V trimming: 4 bases; J trimming: 6 bases; junction bases outside the gene matches: 18. The chain's CDR3 is CASSSGLAASAGIEQYF. The CDR3 DNA is TGTGCCAGCAGTTCGGGGCTAGCGGCGAGTGCGGGGATCGAGCAGTACTTC.

This clonotype was picked up a small number of times. This chain joins TRBV18 and TRBJ2-1; 15 nucleotides align to TRBD2. Germline V gives CDR1 KGHSH, CDR2 LQKENI. The CDR3 has 18 residues. Losses at the gene ends were 3 bases for V and 5 bases for J; bases not matched to a gene: 8. CDR3 loop: CASSPLGLAGGRNNEQFF. In DNA, the CDR3 is TGTGCCAGCTCACCCCTCGGACTAGCGGGAGGGAGAAACAATGAGCAGTTCTTC.

This clonotype has just a few counts. This chain joins TRBV5-6 and TRBJ2-7, with TRBD2 matching over 8 bases. In germline, CDR1 is SGHDT, CDR2 YYEEEE. After removal of 4 bases from V and 2 bases from J, the junction contained 5 bases not matched to a gene. This CDR3 contains 14 residues. CDR3 bases: TGTGCCAGCAGCGAAGCGGGAGTGACCTACGAGCAGTACTTC. Its translation: CASSEAGVTYEQYF.

V and J are TRBV7-2 and TRBJ2-5; D might be TRBD1 (6 bases). The CDR3 sequence is 15 residues long. Germline loops: CDR1 SGHTA, CDR2 FQGNSA. Between the trimmed V and J ends, which lost 5 bases and 1 base, there was a span of 14 bases. Here the CDR3 reads CASSPRGRGQETQYF. CDR3 DNA sequence: TGTGCCAGCAGCCCGCGTGGCAGGGGCCAAGAGACCCAGTACTTC. The full variable domain, rest sourced from reference TRBV7-2 and TRBJ2-5, is GAGVSQSPSNKVTEKGKDVELRCDPISGHTALYWYRQSLGQGLEFLIYFQGNSAPDKSGLPSDRFSAERTGGSVSTLTIQRTQQEDSAVYLCASSPRGRGQETQYFGPGTRLLVL.

CDR3 sequence (DNA): TGTGCCAGCAGACTAGCGGCCTCCTACGAGCAGTACTTC. Protein sequence: CASRLAASYEQYF. V gene TRBV6-2 or TRBV6-3 combines with J gene TRBJ2-7; 8 nucleotides agree with TRBD2. The V and J ends lost 6 bases and 0 bases, in that order; junction bases with no gene match: 1. The CDR3 has 13 residues. Germline CDR1 and CDR2: MNHEY and SVGEGT.

The V and J genes are TRBV28 and TRBJ2-1, with 13 positions matching TRBD2. The germline V gene encodes CDR1 MDHEN and CDR2 SYDVKM. Trimming at V came to 4 bases and at J to 10 bases, leaving 13 bases not matched to a gene. The CDR3 spans 17 residues. Here the CDR3 reads CASSSTGLAGPSYEQFF. CDR3 coding DNA: TGTGCCAGCAGTTCCACGGGACTAGCGGGACCCTCATACGAGCAGTTCTTC.

The chain couples TRBV12-3 or TRBV12-4 to TRBJ2-6; D is unclear. The V end was cut by 6 bases, the J end by 4 bases, with 7 bases between. The CDR3 is 13 residues long. As DNA, the CDR3 is TGTGCCAGCAGGGCCATGGGGGCCAACGTCCTGACTTTC. Amino acids: CASRAMGANVLTF.

This chain links TRBV12-3 or TRBV12-4 with TRBJ2-6, with 9 nucleotides matching TRBD1. The J segment lost 1 base and the V segment lost 5 bases, leaving 9 bases of the junction unmatched. The CDR3 extends over 18 amino acids. Here the CDR3 reads CASSRGTGSLSGANVLTF. CDR3 nucleotide sequence: TGTGCCAGCAGTCGCGGGACAGGGTCTCTATCTGGGGCCAACGTCCTGACTTTC.

This clonotype was counted only a few times. The CDR3 here is CATSRHQAGGPADTQYF. In nucleotides, the CDR3 is TGTGCCACCAGCAGACATCAAGCGGGAGGGCCGGCAGATACGCAGTATTTT. The J gene is TRBJ2-3, the V gene TRBV15, with 10 bases that match TRBD2. V trimming: 2 bases; J trimming: 4 bases; junction bases outside the gene matches: 9. There are 17 residues in the CDR3. CDR1 is LNHNV, CDR2 YYDKDF, per germline (reference sequence). The full variable domain, rest sourced from reference TRBV15 and TRBJ2-3, is DAMVIQNPRYQVTQFGKPVTLSCSQTLNHNVMYWYQQKSSQAPKLLFHYYDKDFNNEADTPDNFQSRRPNTSFCFLDIRSPGLGDTAMYLCATSRHQAGGPADTQYFGPGTRLTVL.

The chain employs TRBV27 and TRBJ1-2; 9 bases agree with TRBD1. V gave up 4 bases and J gave up 8 bases; unmatched junction bases: 5. CDR1 is MNHEY, CDR2 SMNVEV, per germline (reference sequence). This CDR3 region has 13 residues. CDR3 in DNA: TGTGCCAGCAGTTCGACAGGGGGAGAAGGCTACACCTTC. As protein: CASSSTGGEGYTF.

This clonotype showed up just a few times. This chain links TRBV6-5 with TRBJ1-1; no clear D. Germline CDR1 and CDR2: MNHEY and SVGAGI. The ends were cut back, 4 bases at V and 1 base at J, with 13 bases in the middle. The CDR3 sequence is 15 residues long. The CDR3 protein is CASSSSSDGNTEAFF. CDR3 DNA sequence: TGTGCCAGCAGTTCCTCCTCGGACGGGAACACTGAAGCTTTCTTT.

In its sample, this clonotype was seen a few times. The V and J genes are TRBV29-1 and TRBJ2-5; TRBD2 matches at 7 bases. CDR1 and CDR2 from the germline V gene are SQVTM and ANQGSEA. The CDR3 is 14 residues long. After removal of 5 bases from V and 3 bases from J, the junction contained 9 bases not matched to a gene. CDR3 sequence: CSVRWGGLEETQYF. The CDR3, as DNA: TGCAGCGTTAGGTGGGGGGGGTTGGAAGAGACCCAGTACTTC.

J is TRBJ2-1 and V is TRBV7-3, with 11 bases matching TRBD2. J was trimmed by 9 bases and V by 4 bases; bases with no gene match: 11. Germline V gene data show CDR1 as SGHTA and CDR2 as FQGTGA. The CDR3 is 16 amino acids. This CDR3 is CASSSVAGGVGSEQFF. The CDR3, as DNA: TGTGCCAGCAGCTCCGTAGCGGGGGGGGTCGGTTCTGAGCAGTTCTTC.